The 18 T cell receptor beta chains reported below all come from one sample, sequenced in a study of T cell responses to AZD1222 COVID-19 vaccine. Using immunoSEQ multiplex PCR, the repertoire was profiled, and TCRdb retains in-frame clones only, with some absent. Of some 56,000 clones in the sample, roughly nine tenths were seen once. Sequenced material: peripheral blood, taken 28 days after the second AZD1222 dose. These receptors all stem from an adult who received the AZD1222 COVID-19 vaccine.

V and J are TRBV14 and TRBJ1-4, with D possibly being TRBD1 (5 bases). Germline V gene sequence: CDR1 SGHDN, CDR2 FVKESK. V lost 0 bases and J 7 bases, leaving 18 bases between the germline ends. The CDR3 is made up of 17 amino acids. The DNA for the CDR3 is TGTGCCAGCAGCCAAGATAGAGGCAGGGCCTGGGGTGAAAAACTGTTTTTT. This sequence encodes CASSQDRGRAWGEKLFF.

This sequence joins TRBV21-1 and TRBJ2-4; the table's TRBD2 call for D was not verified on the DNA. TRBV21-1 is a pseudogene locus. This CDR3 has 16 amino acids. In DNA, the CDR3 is TGTGCCAGCAGTCGCGGGGTAGCTACAGCAAAAAACATTCAGTACTTC. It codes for CASSRGVATAKNIQYF.

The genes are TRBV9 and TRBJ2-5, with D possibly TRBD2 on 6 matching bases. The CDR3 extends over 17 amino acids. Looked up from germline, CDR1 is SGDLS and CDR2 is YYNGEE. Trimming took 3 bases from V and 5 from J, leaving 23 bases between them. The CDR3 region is CASSAWGGIGAGETQYF. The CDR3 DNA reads TGTGCCAGCAGCGCATGGGGAGGTATTGGGGCCGGGGAGACCCAGTACTTC.

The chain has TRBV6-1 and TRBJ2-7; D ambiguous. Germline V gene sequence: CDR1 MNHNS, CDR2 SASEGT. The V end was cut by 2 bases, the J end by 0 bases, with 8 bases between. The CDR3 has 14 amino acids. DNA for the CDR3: TGTGCCAGCAGTGAACGGCAGGACTCCTACGAGCAGTACTTC. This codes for CASSERQDSYEQYF.

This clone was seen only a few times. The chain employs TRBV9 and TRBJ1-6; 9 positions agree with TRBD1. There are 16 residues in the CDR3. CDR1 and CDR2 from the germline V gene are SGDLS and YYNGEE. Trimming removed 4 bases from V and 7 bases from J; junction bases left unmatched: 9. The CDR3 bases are TGTGCCAGCAGCTCTTTCCAAGGACAGGGGAATTCACCCCTCCACTTT. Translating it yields CASSSFQGQGNSPLHF.

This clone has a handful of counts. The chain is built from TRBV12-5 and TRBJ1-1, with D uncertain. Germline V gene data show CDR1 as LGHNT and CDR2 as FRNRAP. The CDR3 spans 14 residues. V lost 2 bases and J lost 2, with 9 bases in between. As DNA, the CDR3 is TGTGCTAGTGGTTTGCCTGGGGTTAACACTGAAGCTTTCTTT. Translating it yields CASGLPGVNTEAFF.

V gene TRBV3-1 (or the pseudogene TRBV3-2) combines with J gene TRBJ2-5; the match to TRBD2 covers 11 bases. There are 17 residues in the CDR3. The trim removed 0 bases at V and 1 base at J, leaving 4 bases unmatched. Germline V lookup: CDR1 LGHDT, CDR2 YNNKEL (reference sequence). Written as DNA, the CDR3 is TGTGCCAGCAGCCAAGATGTACTAGCGGGGGCCCAAGAGACCCAGTACTTC. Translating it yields CASSQDVLAGAQETQYF.

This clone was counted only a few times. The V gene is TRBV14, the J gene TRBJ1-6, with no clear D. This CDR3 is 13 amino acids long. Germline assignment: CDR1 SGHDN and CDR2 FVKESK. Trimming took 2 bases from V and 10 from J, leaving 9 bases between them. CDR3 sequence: CASSQSGHSPLHF. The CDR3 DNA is TGTGCCAGCAGCCAATCTGGGCACTCACCCCTCCACTTT.

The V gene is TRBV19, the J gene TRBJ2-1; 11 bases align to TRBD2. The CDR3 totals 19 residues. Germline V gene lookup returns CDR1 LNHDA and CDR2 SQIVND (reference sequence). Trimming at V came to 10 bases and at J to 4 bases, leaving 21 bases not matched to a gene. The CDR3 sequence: CATQPPARLAGTFYNEQFF. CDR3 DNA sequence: TGTGCCACCCAACCCCCAGCCCGACTAGCGGGGACCTTTTACAATGAGCAGTTCTTC.

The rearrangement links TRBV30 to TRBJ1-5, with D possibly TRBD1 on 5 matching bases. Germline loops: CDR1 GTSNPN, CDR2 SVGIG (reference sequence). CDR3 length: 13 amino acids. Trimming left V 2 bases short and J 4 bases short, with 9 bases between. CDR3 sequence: CAWSREGNQPQHF. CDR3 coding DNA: TGTGCCTGGAGTCGGGAGGGGAATCAGCCCCAGCATTTT.

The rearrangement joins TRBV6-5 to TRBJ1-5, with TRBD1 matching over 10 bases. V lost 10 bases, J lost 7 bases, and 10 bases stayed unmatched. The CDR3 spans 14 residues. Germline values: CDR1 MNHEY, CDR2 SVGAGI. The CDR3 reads CATSGTGVGQPQHF. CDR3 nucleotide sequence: TGTGCCACATCCGGGACAGGGGTTGGGCAGCCCCAGCATTTT.

The CDR3 here is CSVAGGPRGDTQYF. In DNA, the CDR3 is TGCAGCGTTGCTGGGGGACCTCGGGGAGATACGCAGTATTTT. V and J are TRBV29-1 and TRBJ2-3, with D possibly being TRBD1 or TRBD2 (5 bases each). Per the germline V gene, CDR1 is SQVTM and CDR2 is ANQGSEA. The CDR3 is 14 residues long. The ends were cut back, 4 bases at V and 5 bases at J, with 16 bases in the middle.

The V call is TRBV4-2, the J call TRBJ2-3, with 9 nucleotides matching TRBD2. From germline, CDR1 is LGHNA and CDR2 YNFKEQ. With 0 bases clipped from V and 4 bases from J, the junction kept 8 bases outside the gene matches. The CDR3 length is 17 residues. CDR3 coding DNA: TGTGCCAGCAGCCAAGATAGGGCGGGGGGGCCCGCAGATACGCAGTATTTT. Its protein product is CASSQDRAGGPADTQYF.

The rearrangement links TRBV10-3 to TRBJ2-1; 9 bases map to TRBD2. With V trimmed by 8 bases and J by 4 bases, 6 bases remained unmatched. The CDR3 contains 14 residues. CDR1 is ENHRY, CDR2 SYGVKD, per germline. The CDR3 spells CAIQAGGAYNEQFF. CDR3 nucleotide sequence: TGTGCCATCCAAGCGGGAGGAGCATACAATGAGCAGTTCTTC.

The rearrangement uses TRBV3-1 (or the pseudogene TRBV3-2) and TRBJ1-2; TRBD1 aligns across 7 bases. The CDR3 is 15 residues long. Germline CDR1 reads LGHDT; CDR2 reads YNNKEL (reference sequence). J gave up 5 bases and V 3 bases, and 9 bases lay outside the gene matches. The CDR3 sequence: CASSQDTGEFYGYTF. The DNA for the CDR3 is TGTGCCAGCAGCCAGGATACAGGGGAATTTTATGGCTACACCTTC.

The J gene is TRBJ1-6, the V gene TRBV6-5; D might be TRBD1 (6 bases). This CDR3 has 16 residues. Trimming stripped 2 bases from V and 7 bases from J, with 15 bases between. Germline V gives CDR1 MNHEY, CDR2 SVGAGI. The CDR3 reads CASSYGGNRVNSPLHF. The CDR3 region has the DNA TGTGCCAGCAGTTACGGCGGGAACAGGGTGAATTCACCCCTCCACTTT.

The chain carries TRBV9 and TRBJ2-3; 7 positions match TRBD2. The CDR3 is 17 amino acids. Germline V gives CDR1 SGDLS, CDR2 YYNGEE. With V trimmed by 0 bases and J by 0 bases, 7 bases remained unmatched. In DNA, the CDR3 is TGTGCCAGCAGCGTAGGCCCTAGCGGTACTAGCACAGATACGCAGTATTTT. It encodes CASSVGPSGTSTDTQYF. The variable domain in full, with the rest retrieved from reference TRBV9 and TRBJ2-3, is DSGVTQTPKHLITATGQRVTLRCSPRSGDLSVYWYQQSLDQGLQFLIQYYNGEERAKGNILERFSAQQFPDLHSELNLSSLELGDSALYFCASSVGPSGTSTDTQYFGPGTRLTVL.

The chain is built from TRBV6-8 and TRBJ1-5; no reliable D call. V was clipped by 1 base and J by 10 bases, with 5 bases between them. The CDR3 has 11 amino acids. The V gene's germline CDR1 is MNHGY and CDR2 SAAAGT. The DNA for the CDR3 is TGTGCCAGCAGTTACTGGGCACCCCAGCATTTT. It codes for CASSYWAPQHF.